This T cell receptor (beta chain) was obtained from a study of blood T cell repertoires in COVID-19. Study details: The study drew acute and convalescent COVID-19 samples from the United States, Italy and Spain. From T cells, B-cell-depleted T cells, or PBMCs came the material, which was cDNA or gDNA.

Recovered status applied to Cohort 3 donors who had two consecutive negative PCRs. It also applied to those with clearance or with symptom resolution. Trimming at V came to 3 bases and at J to 6 bases, leaving 5 bases not matched to a gene. The CDR3 has 14 residues. Germline-derived CDR1 and CDR2 are SGHRS and YFSETQ. TCRdb keeps only in-frame clones here, not all; method: immunoSEQ multiplex PCR. The sample consists of over 200,000 clones, around 88% of them appearing once. This receptor was identified in a man aged 40-49 years who had recovered from COVID-19. The V call is TRBV5-1, the J call TRBJ1-4; 7 bases line up with TRBD1. The sample consisted of PBMCs or T cells enriched from blood (not recorded which). CDR3 loop: CASSSGTAYEKLFF. In DNA form, the CDR3 reads TGCGCCAGCAGCTCCGGGACAGCGTATGAAAAACTGTTTTTT.